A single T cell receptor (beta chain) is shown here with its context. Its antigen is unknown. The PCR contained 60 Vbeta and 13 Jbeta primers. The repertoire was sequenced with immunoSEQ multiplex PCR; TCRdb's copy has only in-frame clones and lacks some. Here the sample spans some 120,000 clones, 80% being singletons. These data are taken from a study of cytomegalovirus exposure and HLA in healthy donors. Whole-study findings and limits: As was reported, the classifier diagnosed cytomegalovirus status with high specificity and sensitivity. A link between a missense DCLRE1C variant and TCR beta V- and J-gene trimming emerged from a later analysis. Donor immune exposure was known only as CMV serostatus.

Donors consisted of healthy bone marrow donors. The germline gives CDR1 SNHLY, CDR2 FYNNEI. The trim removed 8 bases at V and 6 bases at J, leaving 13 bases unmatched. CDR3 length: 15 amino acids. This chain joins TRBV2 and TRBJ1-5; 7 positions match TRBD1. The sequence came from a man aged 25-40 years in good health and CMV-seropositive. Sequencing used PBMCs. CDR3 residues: CASSQVRGRGQPQHF. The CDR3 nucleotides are TGTGCCAGCTCTCAGGTTAGGGGGCGAGGTCAGCCCCAGCATTTT.